The 20 T cell receptor beta chains in this list originate from one sample, sequenced in a study of blood T cell repertoires in COVID-19. Sequencing used immunoSEQ multiplex PCR; TCRdb keeps in-frame clones, though not all of them. This table has a few hundred thousand clones, 75% to 85% appearing once. Material for sequencing was peripheral blood. The receptor set was obtained from a woman older than 75 with COVID-19, enrolled during active disease.

The CDR3 nucleotides read TGTGCCAGCAGCCAATCCTCGGGACAGGAGGGGAATGAGCAGTTCTTC. This sequence encodes CASSQSSGQEGNEQFF. This chain uses TRBV3-1 (or the pseudogene TRBV3-2) with TRBJ2-1, with TRBD1 identical over 8 bases. Per the germline V gene, CDR1 is LGHDT and CDR2 is YNNKEL (reference sequence). Losses at the gene ends were 2 bases for V and 7 bases for J; bases not matched to a gene: 10. The CDR3 contains 16 residues.

This rearrangement joins TRBV7-2 to TRBJ2-7; 10 bases fit TRBD2. CDR3 length: 15 residues. The V segment lost 1 base and the J segment 2 bases; nucleotides outside the gene matches: 2. Per the germline V gene, CDR1 is SGHTA and CDR2 is FQGNSA. The CDR3 here is CASSLVLAGAYEQYF. DNA for the CDR3: TGTGCCAGCAGCTTAGTTCTAGCGGGGGCCTACGAGCAGTACTTC.

The chain links TRBV30 to TRBJ1-1; D is unclear. CDR1 GTSNPN and CDR2 SVGIG come from the germline V gene (reference sequence). With 2 bases removed from V and 8 bases from J, the gap between germline ends came to 15 bases. There are 13 residues in the CDR3. In DNA, the CDR3 is TGTGCCTGGAGTACGTCAGGACGGGGAGAAGCTTTCTTT. The encoded protein is CAWSTSGRGEAFF.

The chain has TRBV7-9 and TRBJ2-1; no clear D. Trimming left V 5 bases short and J 7 bases short, with 15 bases between. The CDR3 extends over 14 amino acids. Germline V gene data show CDR1 as SEHNR and CDR2 as FQNEAQ (reference sequence). The DNA of the CDR3 is TGTGCCAGCAGCGGCAACCAGACTCGAAATGAGCAGTTCTTC. Protein: CASSGNQTRNEQFF.

The chain employs TRBV6-5 and TRBJ2-5; 7 positions match TRBD1. The junction had 4 bases not matched to a gene; V was cut back by 4 bases and J by 2 bases. Germline CDR1 is MNHEY and CDR2 is SVGAGI. This CDR3 has 14 residues. The CDR3 DNA sequence: TGTGCCAGCAGTTTCTCGACAGGGCAAGAGACCCAGTACTTC. This encodes CASSFSTGQETQYF.

The rearrangement uses TRBV20-1 and TRBJ1-1; TRBD1 might be the D (6 bases). Germline CDR1 reads DFQATT; CDR2 reads SNEGSKA (reference sequence). V gave up 2 bases and J gave up 12 bases, with 13 bases separating them. The CDR3 consists of 11 residues. The CDR3 bases are TGCAGTGCTAGAAGGGACATCGCCCCTTTCTTT. This sequence encodes CSARRDIAPFF.

This chain joins TRBV28 and TRBJ2-3; the D gene is possibly TRBD1 (5 bases). The CDR3 loop spans 12 amino acids. Trimming stripped 10 bases from V and 6 bases from J, with 14 bases between. The germline CDR1 and CDR2 sequences are MDHEN and SYDVKM. CDR3 in DNA: TGTGCCACCCGGCAGGGTCCGGATACGCAGTATTTT. This sequence encodes CATRQGPDTQYF.

This clone occurred a few times. The V and J genes are TRBV6-2 or TRBV6-3 and TRBJ2-2, with D perhaps matching TRBD2 (5 bases). V was clipped by 2 bases and J by 5 bases, with 9 bases between them. The CDR3 covers 14 residues. Germline V CDR1 and CDR2: MNHEY, SVGEGT. The CDR3 DNA is TGTGCCAGCAGTTACAAACTAGGTACCGGGGAGCTGTTTTTT. Its protein product is CASSYKLGTGELFF.

This clone was seen once. This sequence joins TRBV18 and TRBJ2-1; 9 bases line up with TRBD2. The V gene end was trimmed by 3 bases and the J gene end by 6 bases; junction bases not matched to a gene: 3. There are 14 residues in the CDR3. Germline lookup yields CDR1 KGHSH and CDR2 LQKENI. CDR3 residues: CASSPEAGGNEQFF. The DNA for the CDR3 is TGTGCCAGCTCACCGGAAGCGGGGGGCAATGAGCAGTTCTTC.

In DNA, the CDR3 is TGTGCCAGCAGTGAACGGTACTCTGGGGCCAACGTCCTGACTTTC. Translated, it gives CASSERYSGANVLTF. This chain links TRBV6-4 with TRBJ2-6; D is unresolved. CDR3 length equals 15 residues. CDR1 is MRHNA, CDR2 SNTAGT, per germline. V lost 3 bases, J lost 0 bases, and 6 bases lay in between.

V is TRBV18 and J is TRBJ1-4; maybe TRBD1 (6 bases). Germline V lookup: CDR1 KGHSH, CDR2 LQKENI. Trimming took off 4 bases at V and 7 bases at J, with 10 bases between the two ends. CDR3 size: 13 residues. The CDR3 here is CASSRGLSEKLFF. The CDR3 coding sequence is TGTGCCAGCTCACGGGGGCTCAGTGAAAAACTGTTTTTT.

The V call is TRBV2, the J call TRBJ1-2; 8 bases align to TRBD1. The germline CDR1 and CDR2 sequences are SNHLY and FYNNEI. This CDR3 spans 14 amino acids. The J segment lost 0 bases and the V segment lost 6 bases, leaving 3 bases of the junction unmatched. This CDR3 is CASSGQGANYGYTF. CDR3 in DNA: TGTGCCAGCAGCGGACAGGGAGCTAACTATGGCTACACCTTC.

The chain joins TRBV12-3 or TRBV12-4 to TRBJ1-1; D not certain. Trimming removed 7 bases at V and 7 bases at J, with 16 bases between. The length of the CDR3 is 13 residues. The DNA of the CDR3 is TGTGCCAGCACCTTGGGAGGCGGTCGTGAAGCTTTCTTT. It encodes CASTLGGGREAFF.

This sequence joins TRBV24-1 and TRBJ1-5, with D perhaps matching TRBD1 (6 bases). The germline V gene encodes CDR1 KGHDR and CDR2 SFDVKD. The V gene lost 5 bases and the J gene lost 3 bases, with 10 bases spanning the gap. This CDR3 region has 14 residues. The CDR3 DNA reads as TGTGCCACCAGTGTTCAGGGACACAATCAGCCCCAGCATTTT. Translating gives CATSVQGHNQPQHF.

Details on this clone: The same CDR3 also results from other DNA sequences found in this sample. The genes are TRBV18 and TRBJ1-1; 9 bases line up with TRBD1. This CDR3 is 14 amino acids long. CDR1 is KGHSH, CDR2 LQKENI, per germline. The V and J ends lost 3 bases and 2 bases, in that order; junction bases with no gene match: 1. CDR3 nucleotides: TGTGCCAGCTCACCGGGACAGGGTAACACTGAAGCTTTCTTT. Amino acids: CASSPGQGNTEAFF.

The rearrangement links TRBV7-9 to TRBJ1-4; 7 bases align to TRBD1. Trimming at V came to 4 bases and at J to 4 bases, leaving 6 bases not matched to a gene. CDR3 length equals 15 residues. The germline V gene encodes CDR1 SEHNR and CDR2 FQNEAQ (reference sequence). The CDR3 region is CASSSRTGLNEKLFF. DNA of the CDR3: TGTGCCAGCAGCTCCCGGACAGGCCTTAATGAAAAACTGTTTTTT.

J is TRBJ1-1 and V is TRBV5-8; D not certain. Trimming stripped 1 base from V and 6 bases from J, with 7 bases between. The CDR3 consists of 12 residues. Germline CDR1 SGHTS, CDR2 YDEGEE. Here the CDR3 reads CASSLLSPEAFF. CDR3 coding DNA: TGTGCCAGCAGCTTGCTCTCCCCTGAAGCTTTCTTT. Full variable domain (outside the CDR3, taken from reference TRBV5-8 and TRBJ1-1): EAGVTQSPTHLIKTRGQQATLRCSPISGHTSVYWYQQALGLGLQFLLWYDEGEERNRGNFPPRFSGRQFPNYSSELNVNALELEDSALYLCASSLLSPEAFFGQGTRLTVV.

The chain is built from TRBV9 and TRBJ2-7; the D gene is possibly TRBD2 (5 bases). The CDR3 sequence is 15 residues long. The V gene's germline CDR1 is SGDLS and CDR2 YYNGEE. The ends were cut back, 0 bases at V and 2 bases at J, with 12 bases in the middle. CDR3 sequence: CASSVGLPGTYEQYF. CDR3 nucleotide sequence: TGTGCCAGCAGCGTAGGGCTTCCGGGGACCTACGAGCAGTACTTC.

In its sample, this clone was seen once. The J gene is TRBJ2-3, the V gene TRBV6-5; TRBD2 matches 8 bases. J was trimmed by 3 bases and V by 0 bases; bases with no gene match: 5. Germline CDR1 reads MNHEY; CDR2 reads SVGAGI. The CDR3 consists of 16 residues. The chain's CDR3 is CASSYSLAGGTDTQYF. In nucleotides, the CDR3 is TGTGCCAGCAGTTACTCCCTCGCGGGAGGTACAGATACGCAGTATTTT.

In this sample, this clone turned up a few times. The chain has TRBV5-1 and TRBJ2-1; 11 nucleotides match TRBD2. V was pared by 6 bases and J by 0 bases, with 2 bases of the junction left unmatched. CDR3 length: 15 amino acids. The germline V gene encodes CDR1 SGHRS and CDR2 YFSETQ. The CDR3 region has the DNA TGCGCCAGCACTAGCGGGGGGCGCTCCTACAATGAGCAGTTCTTC. This gives the protein CASTSGGRSYNEQFF.